These T cell receptor beta chains were read from a single sample in a study of technical replicates of blood from several donors. TCRdb's copy holds only in-frame clones and misses some; the assay was immunoSEQ multiplex PCR. The table records tens of thousands of clones, approximately 91% of them present only once. What was sequenced was PBMCs. The source of these receptors is a human donor in good health. Some clones in this sample may be carry-over from other donors' samples. Each CDR3 is given with its conserved first and last residue. The order of the fields is D gene, clone size, V gene, CDR3 length, J gene, CDR3 protein, CDR3 DNA. D genes are given only for firm matches. Only part of the rows carry a size: once, few, many, or a class if the clone is expanded.

-	-	TRBV5-1	13	TRBJ2-3	CASKLPGEDTQYF	TGCGCCAGCAAACTTCCAGGGGAAGATACGCAGTATTTT
TRBD2	once	TRBV11-2	14	TRBJ2-5	CASSLGSGRETQYF	TGTGCCAGCAGCTTAGGTAGCGGGAGGGAGACCCAGTACTTC
-	-	TRBV4-3	14	TRBJ2-7	CASSQDRVTGEQYF	TGCGCCAGCAGCCAAGATCGTGTGACAGGCGAGCAGTACTTC
TRBD2	-	TRBV11-1	16	TRBJ2-6	CASSLAGAGGANVLTF	TGTGCCAGCAGCTTAGCGGGAGCGGGGGGGGCCAACGTCCTGACTTTC
-	-	TRBV29-1	13	TRBJ2-3	CSVETGTLYTQYF	TGCAGCGTTGAGACAGGTACACTCTATACGCAGTATTTT
TRBD1	-	TRBV7-7	17	TRBJ1-5	CASSLAGGHELNQPQHF	TGTGCCAGCAGCTTAGCAGGGGGCCACGAACTCAATCAGCCCCAGCATTTT
TRBD2	-	TRBV27	16	TRBJ2-7	CASSLWGLAGGYEQYF	TGTGCCAGCAGTTTATGGGGACTAGCGGGAGGCTACGAGCAGTACTTC
-	-	TRBV5-1	14	TRBJ2-7	CASSLAQGAYEQYF	TGCGCCAGCAGCTTGGCCCAGGGCGCCTACGAGCAGTACTTC
-	-	TRBV18	13	TRBJ1-2	CASSPDNFYGYTF	TGTGCCAGCTCACCCGACAACTTCTATGGCTACACCTTC
TRBD2	once	TRBV7-2	18	TRBJ2-7	CASSPRGTSGRTAYEQYF	TGTGCCAGCAGCCCAAGGGGGACTAGCGGGAGAACGGCCTACGAGCAGTACTTC
-	-	TRBV5-1	14	TRBJ2-7	CASSLEAATYEQYF	TGCGCCAGCAGCTTGGAGGCGGCAACCTACGAGCAGTACTTC
-	-	TRBV9	15	TRBJ2-7	CASTPGPQVPYEQYF	TGTGCCAGCACCCCAGGGCCCCAGGTTCCCTACGAGCAGTACTTC
TRBD1	-	TRBV4-1	16	TRBJ1-2	CASSQVPYRGPGGYTF	TGCGCCAGCAGTCAAGTTCCCTACAGGGGGCCGGGTGGCTACACCTTC
-	-	TRBV7-2	12	TRBJ2-4	CASSSIGDIQYF	TGTGCCAGCAGCTCGATCGGGGACATTCAGTACTTC
-	once	TRBV30	13	TRBJ2-7	CAWRGKGVYEQYF	TGTGCCTGGAGGGGCAAGGGGGTCTACGAGCAGTACTTC
-	few	TRBV4-1	13	TRBJ2-3	CASSQGRVDTQYF	TGCGCCAGCAGCCAAGGTCGGGTAGATACGCAGTATTTT
TRBD2	-	TRBV18	18	TRBJ2-3	CASSPLAPLAGGVDTQYF	TGTGCCAGCTCACCACTAGCCCCACTAGCGGGGGGAGTGGATACGCAGTATTTT
-	-	TRBV5-1	16	TRBJ2-6	CASSTDGMAGANVLTF	TGCGCCAGCAGTACGGACGGGATGGCTGGGGCCAACGTCCTGACTTTC